The 28 T cell receptor beta chains in this list originate from one sample, sequenced in a study of T-cell reconstitution after alpha-beta-depleted transplantation in children. Preparation of the TCRbeta library involved a method that used unique molecular identifiers. One entry per CDR3 protein, called by TCRdb with MiXCR from the PCR reads. The repertoire holds about 460,000 distinct CDR3 sequences, approximately 12% seen once, with around 6% in the top ten. The sequenced sample was PBMCs from the stem cell graft donor, obtained from the stem cell graft. These receptors were obtained from a human donor who donated a stem cell graft to a child with combined immunodeficiency.

The rearrangement links TRBV6-1 to TRBJ2-5; D call uncertain. The length of the CDR3 is 15 residues. V shed 5 bases and J shed 1 base, with 14 bases lying between them. Germline V lookup: CDR1 MNHNS, CDR2 SASEGT. The CDR3, as DNA: TGTGCCAGCAGTCCGATGTTATCTGTCCAAGAGACCCAGTACTTC. It is translated as CASSPMLSVQETQYF.

This clonotype was counted between two and nine times. This chain links TRBV6-5 with TRBJ2-5; weak D call: TRBD1 (7 bases). The V gene's germline CDR1 is MNHEY and CDR2 SVGAGI. The CDR3 is 14 residues long. V gave up 2 bases and J gave up 5 bases, with 12 bases separating them. The DNA for the CDR3 is TGTGCCAGCAGTTACCCGGCAGGGGGGGAGACCCAGTACTTC. Translation gives CASSYPAGGETQYF.

There are many counts of this clonotype. The chain carries TRBV7-8 and TRBJ1-4; TRBD1 might be the D (5 bases). This CDR3 is 14 amino acids long. CDR1 is SGHVS and CDR2 is FQNEAQ in the germline V gene. The V end lost 4 bases, the J end lost 15 bases, and 21 bases lay between the germline ends. CDR3 protein: CASSSGGWDETVFF. CDR3 DNA: TGTGCCAGCAGCTCGGGGGGGTGGGATGAGACGGTGTTTTTT.

This clonotype was counted between two and nine times. V and J are TRBV12-3 or TRBV12-4 and TRBJ1-1, with TRBD1 matching 8 bases. V dropped 7 bases and J dropped 0; count of bases not matched to a gene: 4. The CDR3 has 14 amino acids. The CDR3 region is CASTLRGLNTEAFF. The CDR3 nucleotides are TGTGCCAGCACCCTCAGGGGGCTGAACACTGAAGCTTTCTTT.

This clonotype was observed many times. The chain combines TRBV30 with TRBJ2-3, with TRBD2 matching 9 bases. V trimming: 3 bases; J trimming: 4 bases; junction bases outside the gene matches: 2. This CDR3 spans 13 amino acids. Germline assignment: CDR1 GTSNPN and CDR2 SVGIG (reference sequence). CDR3 sequence: CAWRLAGADTQYF. The DNA of the CDR3 is TGTGCCTGGAGGTTAGCGGGGGCAGATACGCAGTATTTT. Filled out from reference TRBV30 and TRBJ2-3, the complete variable domain reads SQTIHQWPATLVQPVGSPLSLECTVEGTSNPNLYWYRQAAGRGLQLLFYSVGIGQISSEVPQNLSASRPQDRQFILSSKKLLLSDSGFYLCAWRLAGADTQYFGPGTRLTVL.

The table lists this clonotype with a few counts. J is TRBJ2-5 and V is TRBV5-1; TRBD2 is a possible D gene (6 bases). The germline V gene encodes CDR1 SGHRS and CDR2 YFSETQ. This CDR3 spans 15 amino acids. V lost 4 bases and J 3 bases, leaving 16 bases between the germline ends. The CDR3 bases are TGCGCCAGCAGCATGGGACTCTCTGGGGAAGAGACCCAGTACTTC. This gives the protein CASSMGLSGEETQYF.

There are a few counts of this clonotype. The chain recombines TRBV3-1 with TRBJ2-5; 9 bases map to TRBD2. This CDR3 has 16 amino acids. The trim removed 0 bases at V and 6 bases at J, leaving 8 bases unmatched. From germline, CDR1 is LGHDT and CDR2 YNNKEL (reference sequence). The CDR3 DNA is TGTGCCAGCAGCCAAGACGTAACTAGCGGGTTGAAGACCCAGTACTTC. Residues: CASSQDVTSGLKTQYF.

This chain links TRBV5-4 with TRBJ2-6; the match to TRBD2 covers 14 bases. Per germline, CDR1 SGHNT and CDR2 YYREEE (reference sequence). Losses at the gene ends were 4 bases for V and 2 bases for J; bases not matched to a gene: 2. The CDR3 extends over 17 amino acids. The CDR3 sequence is CASSGGLAGAGANVLTF. CDR3 coding DNA: TGTGCCAGCAGCGGGGGACTAGCGGGAGCTGGGGCCAACGTCCTGACTTTC.

There are a few counts of this clonotype. The rearrangement uses TRBV20-1 and TRBJ2-7; D is possibly TRBD1 (6 bases). The CDR3 is 15 residues long. Trimming removed 4 bases from V and 2 bases from J, with 18 bases in between. Germline V gene lookup returns CDR1 DFQATT and CDR2 SNEGSKA (reference sequence). The chain's CDR3 is CSANPSDSDTYEQYF. CDR3 nucleotides: TGCAGTGCTAACCCCTCGGACAGCGATACCTACGAGCAGTACTTC.

This clonotype was recorded a few times. The rearrangement uses TRBV19 and TRBJ1-1; no clear D gene. The germline CDR1 and CDR2 sequences are LNHDA and SQIVND (reference sequence). Deletions cut 6 bases from V and 1 base from J, with 12 bases between. The CDR3 length is 14 residues. CDR3 sequence reads: CASSTRQPNTEAFF. The CDR3 coding sequence is TGTGCCAGTAGCACCCGACAACCGAACACTGAAGCTTTCTTT.

The chain employs TRBV25-1 and TRBJ2-5, with TRBD2 identical over 7 bases. Germline CDR1 and CDR2: MGHDK and SYGVNS. The J segment lost 7 bases and the V segment lost 4 bases, leaving 9 bases of the junction unmatched. The CDR3 totals 14 residues. CDR3 protein: CASSVGVGGGTQYF. DNA for the CDR3: TGTGCCAGCAGTGTCGGGGTCGGCGGGGGGACCCAGTACTTC.

At least ten counts were recorded for this clonotype. This rearrangement joins TRBV5-6 to TRBJ2-7, with D perhaps TRBD2 (7 bases). The CDR3 totals 14 residues. Between the trimmed V and J ends, which lost 1 base and 4 bases, there was a span of 12 bases. Germline V gene lookup returns CDR1 SGHDT and CDR2 YYEEEE. CDR3 DNA: TGTGCCAGCAGCTTGTGGGGGGGGCCTTACGAGCAGTACTTC. Its translation: CASSLWGGPYEQYF.

This clonotype has only a few counts. The rearrangement joins TRBV3-1 to TRBJ2-1; 8 nucleotides match TRBD2. Trimming removed 1 base from V and 3 bases from J; junction bases left unmatched: 2. The V gene's germline CDR1 is LGHDT and CDR2 YNNKEL (reference sequence). This CDR3 has 15 amino acids. In DNA, the CDR3 is TGTGCCAGCAGCCAAGTAGCGGGACACTACAATGAGCAGTTCTTC. Translating gives CASSQVAGHYNEQFF.

This clonotype has at least ten counts. The chain is built from TRBV30 and TRBJ1-5, with a tentative D call TRBD1 (5 bases). V was pared by 5 bases and J by 4 bases, with 12 bases between. In germline, CDR1 is GTSNPN, CDR2 SVGIG (reference sequence). The length of the CDR3 is 13 residues. The CDR3 region is CAWGDPGNQPQHF. The CDR3 DNA sequence: TGTGCCTGGGGGGACCCAGGGAATCAGCCCCAGCATTTT.

The sample holds a few counts of this clonotype. The rearrangement links TRBV12-3 or TRBV12-4 to TRBJ2-4; tentatively, D is TRBD1 or TRBD2 (5 bases each). The V end was cut by 5 bases, the J end by 5 bases, with 10 bases between. The CDR3 length is 13 residues. The CDR3 region has the DNA TGTGCCAGCAGTGGGGGAGAGGAAAACATTCAGTACTTC. It codes for CASSGGEENIQYF.

This clonotype was seen at least ten times. The chain uses TRBV12-3 or TRBV12-4 and TRBJ2-7; 9 bases are shared with TRBD1. The CDR3 is 14 amino acids. J was trimmed by 2 bases and V by 3 bases; bases with no gene match: 2. CDR3 nucleotides: TGTGCCAGCAGTTTTGGGACAGGGACCTACGAGCAGTACTTC. Translation gives CASSFGTGTYEQYF.

The sample holds many counts of this clonotype. The rearrangement uses TRBV24-1 and TRBJ2-1; no clear D gene. Deletions cut 6 bases from V and 10 bases from J, with 18 bases between. The CDR3 runs 14 residues. CDR1 KGHDR and CDR2 SFDVKD come from the germline V gene. In DNA, the CDR3 is TGTGCCACCAGTCGTTCAGTTCCCCTCTCGGAGCAGTTCTTC. This encodes CATSRSVPLSEQFF.

This clonotype has just a few counts. The rearrangement links TRBV5-1 to TRBJ2-6; 9 bases agree with TRBD1. V lost 5 bases, J lost 4 bases, and 19 bases stayed unmatched. Looked up from germline, CDR1 is SGHRS and CDR2 is YFSETQ. This CDR3 is built from 20 residues. The CDR3 DNA reads as TGCGCCAGCAGAAAATCGGGACAGGGTGTATATGCGTGGGGGGCCAACGTCCTGACTTTC. It translates to CASRKSGQGVYAWGANVLTF.

Only a few counts were recorded for this clonotype. J is TRBJ1-6 and V is TRBV9; 7 bases align to TRBD1. Germline values: CDR1 SGDLS, CDR2 YYNGEE. CDR3 length equals 15 residues. V was clipped by 5 bases and J by 8 bases; unmatched bases: 10. The CDR3 protein is CASRNSGTEDSPLHF. The DNA of the CDR3 is TGTGCCAGCAGGAACTCCGGGACAGAAGATTCACCCCTCCACTTT.

There are many counts of this clonotype. V gene TRBV11-2 combines with J gene TRBJ2-1, with TRBD1 as a possible D gene (5 bases). The CDR3 is 15 residues long. The germline V gene encodes CDR1 SGHAT and CDR2 FQNNGV. Deletions cut 1 base from V and 3 bases from J, with 10 bases between. CDR3 in amino acids: CASSLALRGYNEQFF. CDR3 nucleotides: TGTGCCAGCAGCTTAGCCCTAAGGGGCTACAATGAGCAGTTCTTC.

This clonotype was observed at least ten times. The chain is built from TRBV6-2 or TRBV6-3 and TRBJ2-6; D is unclear. Trimming stripped 6 bases from V and 0 bases from J, with 9 bases between. The germline V gene has CDR1 MNHEY and CDR2 SVGEGT. This CDR3 contains 15 residues. CDR3 in amino acids: CASSLGISGANVLTF. Here the CDR3 DNA reads TGTGCCAGCAGCCTGGGGATCTCTGGGGCCAACGTCCTGACTTTC.

V is TRBV7-9 and J is TRBJ1-1; tentatively, D is TRBD1 (5 bases). CDR1 is SEHNR, CDR2 FQNEAQ, per germline (reference sequence). Trimming took 0 bases from V and 8 from J, leaving 7 bases between them. The CDR3 runs to 12 residues. DNA of the CDR3: TGTGCCAGCAGCTTAGCGGGGGGGGAAGCTTTCTTT. It translates to CASSLAGGEAFF.

Ten or more counts support this clonotype. The V gene is TRBV29-1, the J gene TRBJ2-1, with no clear D. This CDR3 is built from 12 residues. Germline V lookup: CDR1 SQVTM, CDR2 ANQGSEA. V lost 0 bases to trimming and J lost 7 bases, with 7 bases between them. CDR3 sequence (DNA): TGCAGCGTTGAAGATCTAGGAAATGAGCAGTTCTTC. Protein sequence: CSVEDLGNEQFF.

The chain uses TRBV30 and TRBJ2-7, with D possibly being TRBD1 (6 bases). Germline V lookup: CDR1 GTSNPN, CDR2 SVGIG (reference sequence). Trimming removed 2 bases at V and 4 bases at J, with 9 bases between. CDR3 length equals 12 residues. The DNA of the CDR3 is TGTGCCTGGAGTCTACAGGGATACGAGCAGTACTTC. This sequence encodes CAWSLQGYEQYF. Full variable domain (missing parts from reference TRBV30 and TRBJ2-7): SQTIHQWPATLVQPVGSPLSLECTVEGTSNPNLYWYRQAAGRGLQLLFYSVGIGQISSEVPQNLSASRPQDRQFILSSKKLLLSDSGFYLCAWSLQGYEQYFGPGTRLTVT.

V and J are TRBV6-2 or TRBV6-3 and TRBJ2-1; maybe TRBD2 (6 bases). The V and J ends lost 5 bases and 6 bases respectively, with 14 bases between them. Germline V CDR1 and CDR2: MNHEY, SVGEGT. The CDR3 runs 14 residues. The CDR3 is CASSLGTFFNEQFF. For the CDR3, the DNA is TGTGCCAGCAGTCTCGGGACTTTCTTCAATGAGCAGTTCTTC.

The sample holds a few counts of this clonotype. In nucleotides, the CDR3 is TGTGCCAGCAGTCCGTCCAGCCGGGGTAATGAGCAGTTCTTC. This translates into CASSPSSRGNEQFF. The V call is TRBV12-3 or TRBV12-4, the J call TRBJ2-1, with a possible D match to TRBD2 (5 bases). CDR3 length: 14 amino acids. V was trimmed by 5 bases and J by 7 bases, leaving 15 bases between them.

This clonotype has only a few counts. The chain has TRBV15 and TRBJ2-1, with 9 bases identical to TRBD1. The J segment lost 9 bases and the V segment lost 4 bases, leaving 4 bases of the junction unmatched. The CDR3 length is 13 residues. Germline CDR1 and CDR2: LNHNV and YYDKDF (reference sequence). CDR3 sequence reads: CATSIYRGPEQFF. The CDR3 coding sequence is TGTGCCACCAGCATCTACAGGGGGCCTGAGCAGTTCTTC.

The chain combines TRBV6-1 with TRBJ1-4; 8 nucleotides align to TRBD1. Trimming removed 7 bases from V and 7 bases from J; junction bases left unmatched: 11. CDR3 size: 15 residues. Germline CDR1 and CDR2: MNHNS and SASEGT. CDR3 nucleotide sequence: TGTGCCAGCATTCGGACGACAGGGGAGGGTGAAAAACTGTTTTTT. Its protein is CASIRTTGEGEKLFF.